Each of the 13 T cell receptor beta chains below was sequenced from the same sample in a study of persistence of HIV-infected CD4 T cells. Nonspecific anti-CD3/anti-CD28 bead stimulation represents the broad CD4+ T cell repertoire. Sorting selected CD4+ T cells upregulating both CD40 ligand and CD69. Their antigens remain unidentified. Sequencing used immunoSEQ version 4 in survey mode. The method was immunoSEQ multiplex PCR; TCRdb's version includes in-frame clones alone and lacks a portion of them. The sample gives some 45,000 clones, about 88% of which show up once; 0.45% to 0.5% is in the top ten. The specimen comprised CD4+ T cells sorted from PBMCs after roughly 18-hour stimulation, sampled from a patient who received antiretroviral therapy. These receptors came from an adult woman with HIV who was CMV-seropositive.

The rearrangement uses TRBV28 and TRBJ2-4; 7 bases match TRBD2. Unmatched junction bases numbered 16, after V lost 5 bases and J lost 9 bases. This CDR3 has 16 residues. The germline V gene encodes CDR1 MDHEN and CDR2 SYDVKM. The CDR3 DNA follows: TGTGCCAGCAGTCCCCGGGGAGGGCGAGGGCACAGCATTCAGTACTTC. Protein product: CASSPRGGRGHSIQYF.

This clone was counted once. The V and J genes are TRBV5-6 and TRBJ1-5; D is perhaps TRBD1 (5 bases). The germline V gene encodes CDR1 SGHDT and CDR2 YYEEEE. V was trimmed by 4 bases and J by 4 bases, leaving 12 bases between them. The CDR3 is 14 amino acids. CDR3 bases: TGTGCCAGCAGCAATTACAGGAGGAATCAGCCCCAGCATTTT. Amino acid sequence: CASSNYRRNQPQHF.

J is TRBJ2-3 and V is TRBV3-1 (or the pseudogene TRBV3-2), with D maybe TRBD2 (5 bases). V gave up 6 bases and J gave up 9 bases, with 13 bases separating them. This CDR3 has 12 amino acids. CDR1 and CDR2 (germline): LGHDT, YNNKEL (reference sequence). The CDR3 DNA reads TGTGCCAGCAGTCCGCCTGGACTGACGCAGTATTTT. Its translation is CASSPPGLTQYF.

This clone was picked up one time. V usage is TRBV30 and J usage is TRBJ2-3; D is unclear. The V end lost 2 bases, the J end lost 0 bases, and 6 bases lay between the germline ends. The CDR3 totals 13 residues. In germline, CDR1 is GTSNPN, CDR2 SVGIG (reference sequence). This CDR3 is CAWSPQSTDTQYF. The CDR3 coding sequence is TGTGCCTGGAGTCCCCAAAGCACAGATACGCAGTATTTT.

The chain uses TRBV6-1 and TRBJ1-1; a weak D match, TRBD1 (6 bases). V shed 1 base and J shed 5 bases, with 14 bases lying between them. The germline V gene encodes CDR1 MNHNS and CDR2 SASEGT. This CDR3 has 15 residues. In DNA, the CDR3 is TGTGCCAGCAGTGAAGTGAGGAGGGGGGGGACTGAAGCTTTCTTT. This codes for CASSEVRRGGTEAFF.

This clone was recorded once. V and J are TRBV10-3 and TRBJ1-1, with TRBD1 matching over 10 bases. This CDR3 spans 13 amino acids. After removal of 6 bases from V and 6 bases from J, the junction contained 4 bases not matched to a gene. Germline V gene lookup returns CDR1 ENHRY and CDR2 SYGVKD. The CDR3 spells CAISDRGRSEAFF. Written as DNA, the CDR3 is TGTGCCATCAGCGACAGGGGGCGTTCTGAAGCTTTCTTT.

This rearrangement joins TRBV6-1 to TRBJ1-3; D ambiguous. The CDR3 is 16 amino acids. The V end lost 4 bases, the J end lost 0 bases, and 13 bases lay between the germline ends. CDR1 MNHNS and CDR2 SASEGT come from the germline V gene. The CDR3 nucleotides are TGTGCCAGCAGTGCACGAAGTGATCCCTCTGGAAACACCATATATTTT. Residues: CASSARSDPSGNTIYF.

The CDR3 sequence is CASSLGYSNQPQHF. CDR3 sequence (DNA): TGTGCCAGCAGTTTGGGCTATAGCAATCAGCCCCAGCATTTT. V and J are TRBV6-6 and TRBJ1-5, with D hard to call. The ends were cut back, 4 bases at V and 0 bases at J, with 7 bases in the middle. Germline V gives CDR1 MNHNY, CDR2 SVGAGI (reference sequence). CDR3 length: 14 residues.

This clone was detected once. The rearrangement joins TRBV30 to TRBJ1-6; TRBD1 agrees at 7 bases. Germline loops: CDR1 GTSNPN, CDR2 SVGIG (reference sequence). This CDR3 comprises 14 residues. The junction had 8 bases not matched to a gene; V was cut back by 5 bases and J by 7 bases. The CDR3 sequence: CAWDYRGGNSPLHF. CDR3 bases: TGTGCCTGGGACTACAGGGGAGGAAATTCACCCCTCCACTTT. The whole variable domain, filled in from reference TRBV30 and TRBJ1-6, reads SQTIHQWPATLVQPVGSPLSLECTVEGTSNPNLYWYRQAAGRGLQLLFYSVGIGQISSEVPQNLSASRPQDRQFILSSKKLLLSDSGFYLCAWDYRGGNSPLHFGNGTRLTVT.

V gene TRBV7-8 combines with J gene TRBJ1-1; perhaps TRBD1 as D (5 bases). The germline V and J ends were trimmed by 8 bases and 0 bases, with 13 bases remaining between them. Germline-derived CDR1 and CDR2 are SGHVS and FQNEAQ. This CDR3 has 14 amino acids. CDR3 sequence reads: CASRGAALNTEAFF. CDR3 coding DNA: TGTGCCAGCCGAGGGGCCGCCCTGAACACTGAAGCTTTCTTT.

This chain links TRBV3-1 (or the pseudogene TRBV3-2) with TRBJ1-1; weak D call: TRBD1 (6 bases). This CDR3 has 15 residues. Germline values: CDR1 LGHDT, CDR2 YNNKEL (reference sequence). V was shortened by 1 base and J by 1 base, with 10 bases between the two germline ends. This CDR3 reads CASSQVLQGNTEAFF. The CDR3, as DNA: TGTGCCAGCAGCCAAGTTTTACAGGGGAACACTGAAGCTTTCTTT.

This chain joins TRBV6-2 or TRBV6-3 and TRBJ2-5; TRBD2 agrees at 9 bases. CDR1 is MNHEY and CDR2 is SVGEGT in the germline V gene. This CDR3 contains 17 residues. The trim removed 0 bases at V and 8 bases at J, leaving 13 bases unmatched. The CDR3 is CASSYSIKAGGPPTQYF. DNA for the CDR3: TGTGCCAGCAGTTACTCTATAAAAGCGGGGGGCCCCCCCACCCAGTACTTC.

This clone was detected once. The chain recombines TRBV27 with TRBJ2-1; possibly TRBD1 for D (6 bases). The CDR3 has 15 residues. Germline lookup yields CDR1 MNHEY and CDR2 SMNVEV (reference sequence). Trimming took 6 bases from V and 2 from J, leaving 14 bases between them. CDR3 residues: CASRQRDKPYNEQFF. CDR3 DNA sequence: TGTGCCAGCAGACAAAGGGACAAACCCTACAATGAGCAGTTCTTC.